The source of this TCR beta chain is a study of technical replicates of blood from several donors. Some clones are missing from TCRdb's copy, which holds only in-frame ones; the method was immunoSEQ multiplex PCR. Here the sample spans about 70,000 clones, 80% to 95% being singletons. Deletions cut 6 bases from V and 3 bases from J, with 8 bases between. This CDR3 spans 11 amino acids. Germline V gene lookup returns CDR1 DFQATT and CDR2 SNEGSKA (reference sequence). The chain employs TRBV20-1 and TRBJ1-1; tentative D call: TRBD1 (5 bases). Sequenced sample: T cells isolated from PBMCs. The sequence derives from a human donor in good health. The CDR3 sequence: CSAGVYTEAFF. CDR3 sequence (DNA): TGCAGTGCAGGGGTATACACTGAAGCTTTCTTT.